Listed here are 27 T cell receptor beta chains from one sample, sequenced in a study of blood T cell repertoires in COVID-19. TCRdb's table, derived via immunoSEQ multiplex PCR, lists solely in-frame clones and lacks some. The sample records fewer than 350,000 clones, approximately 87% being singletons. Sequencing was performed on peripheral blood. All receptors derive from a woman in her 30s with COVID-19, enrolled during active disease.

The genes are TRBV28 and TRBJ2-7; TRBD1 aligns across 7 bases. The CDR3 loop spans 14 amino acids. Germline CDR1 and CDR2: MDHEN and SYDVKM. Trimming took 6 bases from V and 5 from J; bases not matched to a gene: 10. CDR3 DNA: TGTGCCAGCAGCTCGTACAGGGGAAAAAACGAGCAGTACTTC. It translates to CASSSYRGKNEQYF. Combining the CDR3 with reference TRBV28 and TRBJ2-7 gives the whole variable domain DVKVTQSSRYLVKRTGEKVFLECVQDMDHENMFWYRQDPGLGLRLIYFSYDVKMKEKGDIPEGYSVSREKKERFSLILESASTNQTSMYLCASSSYRGKNEQYFGPGTRLTVT.

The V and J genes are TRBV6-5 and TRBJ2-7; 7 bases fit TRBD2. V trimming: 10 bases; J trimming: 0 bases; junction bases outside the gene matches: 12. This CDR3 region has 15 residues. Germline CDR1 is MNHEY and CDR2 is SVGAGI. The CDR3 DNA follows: TGTGCCACCGGTTTGGGGGGGTGGGGCTCCTACGAGCAGTACTTC. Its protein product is CATGLGGWGSYEQYF.

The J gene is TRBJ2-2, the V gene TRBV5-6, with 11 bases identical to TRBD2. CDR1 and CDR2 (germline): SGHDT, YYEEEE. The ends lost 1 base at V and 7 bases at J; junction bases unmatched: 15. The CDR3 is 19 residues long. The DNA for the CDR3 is TGTGCCAGCAGCTTGAGCCTAGCGGGGGGACGCGGTTCGGTCGGGGAGCTGTTTTTT. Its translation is CASSLSLAGGRGSVGELFF.

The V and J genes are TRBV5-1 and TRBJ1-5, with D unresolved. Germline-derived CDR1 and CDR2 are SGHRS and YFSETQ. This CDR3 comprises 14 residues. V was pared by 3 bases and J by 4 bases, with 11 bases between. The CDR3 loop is CASSSDYRNQPQHF. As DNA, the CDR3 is TGCGCCAGCAGCTCAGACTACAGAAATCAGCCCCAGCATTTT.

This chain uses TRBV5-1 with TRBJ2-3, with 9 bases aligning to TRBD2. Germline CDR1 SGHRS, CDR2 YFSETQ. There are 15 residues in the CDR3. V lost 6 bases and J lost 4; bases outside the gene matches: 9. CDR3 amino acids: CASNIVAGAPDTQYF. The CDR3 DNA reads TGCGCCAGCAACATAGTAGCGGGGGCCCCAGATACGCAGTATTTT.

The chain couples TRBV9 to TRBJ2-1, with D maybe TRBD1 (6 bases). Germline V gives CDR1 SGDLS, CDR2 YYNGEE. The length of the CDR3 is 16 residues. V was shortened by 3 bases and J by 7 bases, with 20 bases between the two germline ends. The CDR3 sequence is CASSDLGALGHNEQFF. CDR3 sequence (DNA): TGTGCCAGCAGCGACCTGGGGGCTTTGGGTCATAATGAGCAGTTCTTC.

The CDR3 DNA reads as TGTGCCAGCTCACCTGAGGACAGGGAAGCTTTCTTT. Translated, it gives CASSPEDREAFF. The rearrangement joins TRBV18 to TRBJ1-1, with TRBD1 matching over 7 bases. From germline, CDR1 is KGHSH and CDR2 LQKENI. The CDR3 runs to 12 residues. The ends lost 3 bases at V and 8 bases at J; junction bases unmatched: 3.

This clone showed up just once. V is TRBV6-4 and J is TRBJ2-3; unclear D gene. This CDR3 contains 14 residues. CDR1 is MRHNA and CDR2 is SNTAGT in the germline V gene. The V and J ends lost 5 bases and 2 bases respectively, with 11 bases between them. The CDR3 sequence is CASSSGFSTDTQYF. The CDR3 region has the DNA TGTGCCAGCAGTTCCGGGTTTTCCACAGATACGCAGTATTTT.

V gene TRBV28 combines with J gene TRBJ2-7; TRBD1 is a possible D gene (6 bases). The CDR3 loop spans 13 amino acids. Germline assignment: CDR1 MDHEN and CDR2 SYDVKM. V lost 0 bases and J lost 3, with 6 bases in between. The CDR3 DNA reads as TGTGCCAGCAGTTTATGGGACAGCTACGAGCAGTACTTC. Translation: CASSLWDSYEQYF.

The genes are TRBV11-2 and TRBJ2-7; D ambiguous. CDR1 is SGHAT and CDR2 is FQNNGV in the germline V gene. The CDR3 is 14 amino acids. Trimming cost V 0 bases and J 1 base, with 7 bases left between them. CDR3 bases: TGTGCCAGCAGCTTAGATCATCATTCCTACGAGCAGTACTTC. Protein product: CASSLDHHSYEQYF.

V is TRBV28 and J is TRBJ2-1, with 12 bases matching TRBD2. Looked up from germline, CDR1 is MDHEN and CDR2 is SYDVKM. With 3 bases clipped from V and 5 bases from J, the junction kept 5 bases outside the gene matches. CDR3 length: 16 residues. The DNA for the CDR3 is TGTGCCAGCAGTTTCCTCCTAGCGGGGGGGGACAATGAGCAGTTCTTC. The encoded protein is CASSFLLAGGDNEQFF.

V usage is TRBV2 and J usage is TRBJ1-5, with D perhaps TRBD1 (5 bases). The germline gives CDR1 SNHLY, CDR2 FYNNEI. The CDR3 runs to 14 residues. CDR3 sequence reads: CATGPGRGNQPQHF. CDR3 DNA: TGTGCGACCGGCCCGGGCAGGGGCAATCAGCCCCAGCATTTT.

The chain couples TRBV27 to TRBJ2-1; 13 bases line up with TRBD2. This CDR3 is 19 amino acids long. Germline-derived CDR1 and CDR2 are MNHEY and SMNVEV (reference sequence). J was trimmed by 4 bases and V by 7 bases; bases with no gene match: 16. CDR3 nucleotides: TGTGCCAGCACCTCCGGGACTAGCGGGACCCCTAAGGGGTACAATGAGCAGTTCTTC. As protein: CASTSGTSGTPKGYNEQFF.

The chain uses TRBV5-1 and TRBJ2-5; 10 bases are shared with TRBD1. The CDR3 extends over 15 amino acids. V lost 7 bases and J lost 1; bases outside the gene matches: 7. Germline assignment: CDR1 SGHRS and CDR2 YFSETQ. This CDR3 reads CASSGTGASQETQYF. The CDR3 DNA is TGCGCCAGCTCCGGGACAGGGGCTAGCCAAGAGACCCAGTACTTC.

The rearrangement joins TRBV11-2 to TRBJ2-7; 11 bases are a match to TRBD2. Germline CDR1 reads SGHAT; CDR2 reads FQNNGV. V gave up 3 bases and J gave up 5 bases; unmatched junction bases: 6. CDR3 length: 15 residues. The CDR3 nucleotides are TGTGCCAGCAGCTTTAGCGGGGGGGCTCAGAACGAGCAGTACTTC. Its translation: CASSFSGGAQNEQYF.

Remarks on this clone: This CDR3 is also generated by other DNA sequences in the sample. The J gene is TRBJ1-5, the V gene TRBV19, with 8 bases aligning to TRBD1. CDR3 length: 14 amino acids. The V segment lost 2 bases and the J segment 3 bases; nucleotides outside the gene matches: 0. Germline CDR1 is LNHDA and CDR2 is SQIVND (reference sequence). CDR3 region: CASSIQGANQPQHF. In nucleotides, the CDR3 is TGTGCCAGTAGTATACAGGGGGCCAATCAGCCCCAGCATTTT.

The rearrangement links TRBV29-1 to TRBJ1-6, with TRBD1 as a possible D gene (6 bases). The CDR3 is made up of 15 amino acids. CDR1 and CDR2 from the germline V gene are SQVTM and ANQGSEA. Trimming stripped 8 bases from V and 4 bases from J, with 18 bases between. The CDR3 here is CSPYQGRYYNSPLHF. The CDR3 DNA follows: TGCAGCCCCTATCAGGGGCGCTATTATAATTCACCCCTCCACTTT.

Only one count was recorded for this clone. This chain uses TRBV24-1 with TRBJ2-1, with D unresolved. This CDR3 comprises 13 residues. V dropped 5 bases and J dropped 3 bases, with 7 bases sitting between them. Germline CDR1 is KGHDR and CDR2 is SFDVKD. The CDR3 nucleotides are TGTGCCACCAGTGCGGCAGGCTACAATGAGCAGTTCTTC. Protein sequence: CATSAAGYNEQFF.

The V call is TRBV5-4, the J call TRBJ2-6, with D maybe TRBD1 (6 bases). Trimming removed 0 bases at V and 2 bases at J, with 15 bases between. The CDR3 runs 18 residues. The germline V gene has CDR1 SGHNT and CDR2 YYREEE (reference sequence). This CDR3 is CASSLVGRGRPGANVLTF. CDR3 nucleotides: TGTGCCAGCAGCTTGGTCGGCAGGGGACGGCCTGGGGCCAACGTCCTGACTTTC.

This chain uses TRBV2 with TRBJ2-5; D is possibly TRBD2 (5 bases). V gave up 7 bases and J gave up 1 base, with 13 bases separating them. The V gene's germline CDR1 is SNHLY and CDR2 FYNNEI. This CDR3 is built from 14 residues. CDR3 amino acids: CASNFGVFQETQYF. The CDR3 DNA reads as TGTGCCAGCAACTTCGGGGTGTTCCAAGAGACCCAGTACTTC.

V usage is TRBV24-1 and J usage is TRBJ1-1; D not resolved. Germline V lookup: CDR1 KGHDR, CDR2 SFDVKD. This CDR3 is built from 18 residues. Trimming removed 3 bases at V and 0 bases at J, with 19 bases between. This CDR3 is CATSDPQVYPLLNTEAFF. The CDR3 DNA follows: TGTGCCACCAGTGATCCCCAGGTCTACCCTTTGTTGAACACTGAAGCTTTCTTT.

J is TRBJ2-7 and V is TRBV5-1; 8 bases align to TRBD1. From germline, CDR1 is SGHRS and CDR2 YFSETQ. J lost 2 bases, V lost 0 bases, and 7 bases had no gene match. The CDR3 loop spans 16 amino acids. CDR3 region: CASSLEPGGLTYEQYF. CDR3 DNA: TGCGCCAGCAGCTTGGAACCAGGGGGCCTTACCTACGAGCAGTACTTC.

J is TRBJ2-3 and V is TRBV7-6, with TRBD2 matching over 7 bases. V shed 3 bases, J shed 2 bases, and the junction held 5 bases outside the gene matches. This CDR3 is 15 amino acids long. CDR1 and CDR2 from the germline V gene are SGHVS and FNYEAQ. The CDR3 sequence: CASSFGGVFTDTQYF. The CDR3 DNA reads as TGTGCCAGCAGCTTTGGGGGGGTTTTCACAGATACGCAGTATTTT.

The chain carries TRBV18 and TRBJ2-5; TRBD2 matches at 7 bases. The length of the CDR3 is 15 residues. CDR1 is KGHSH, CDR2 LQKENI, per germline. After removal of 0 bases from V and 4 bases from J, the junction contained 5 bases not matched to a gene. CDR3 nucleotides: TGTGCCAGCTCACCACCTCAGAGGGAGGGAGAGACCCAGTACTTC. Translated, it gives CASSPPQREGETQYF.

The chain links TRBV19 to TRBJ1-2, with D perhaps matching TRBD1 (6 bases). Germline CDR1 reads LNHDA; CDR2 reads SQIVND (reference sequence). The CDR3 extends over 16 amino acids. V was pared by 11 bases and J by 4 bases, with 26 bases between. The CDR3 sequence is CASKGGSLDRPYGYTF. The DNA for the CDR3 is TGTGCCTCCAAAGGGGGATCGTTAGACAGACCCTATGGCTACACCTTC.

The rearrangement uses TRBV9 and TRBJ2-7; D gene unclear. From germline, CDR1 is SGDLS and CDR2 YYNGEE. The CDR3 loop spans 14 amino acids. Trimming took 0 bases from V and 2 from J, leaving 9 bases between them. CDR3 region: CASSVASSAYEQYF. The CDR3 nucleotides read TGTGCCAGCAGCGTAGCGAGCAGCGCCTACGAGCAGTACTTC. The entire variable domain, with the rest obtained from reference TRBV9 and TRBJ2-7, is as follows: DSGVTQTPKHLITATGQRVTLRCSPRSGDLSVYWYQQSLDQGLQFLIQYYNGEERAKGNILERFSAQQFPDLHSELNLSSLELGDSALYFCASSVASSAYEQYFGPGTRLTVT.

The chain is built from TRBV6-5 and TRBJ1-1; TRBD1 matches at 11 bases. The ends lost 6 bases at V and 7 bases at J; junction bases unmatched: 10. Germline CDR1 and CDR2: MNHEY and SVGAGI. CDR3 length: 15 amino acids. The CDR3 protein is CASSPGQGARGEAFF. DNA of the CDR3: TGTGCCAGCAGCCCCGGACAGGGGGCGAGAGGTGAAGCTTTCTTT.